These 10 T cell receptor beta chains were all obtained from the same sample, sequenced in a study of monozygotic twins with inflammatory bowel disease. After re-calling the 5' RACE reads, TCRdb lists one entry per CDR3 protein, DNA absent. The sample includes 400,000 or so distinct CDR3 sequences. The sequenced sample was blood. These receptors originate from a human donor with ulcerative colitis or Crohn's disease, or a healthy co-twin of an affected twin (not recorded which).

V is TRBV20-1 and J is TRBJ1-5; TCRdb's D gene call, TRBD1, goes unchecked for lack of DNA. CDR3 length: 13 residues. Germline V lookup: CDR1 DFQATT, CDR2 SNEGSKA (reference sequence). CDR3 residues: CSANRDSNQPQHF.

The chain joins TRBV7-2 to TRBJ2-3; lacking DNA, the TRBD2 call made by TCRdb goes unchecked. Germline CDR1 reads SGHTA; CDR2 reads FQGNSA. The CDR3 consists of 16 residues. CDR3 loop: CASSLVSSGSRDTQYF.

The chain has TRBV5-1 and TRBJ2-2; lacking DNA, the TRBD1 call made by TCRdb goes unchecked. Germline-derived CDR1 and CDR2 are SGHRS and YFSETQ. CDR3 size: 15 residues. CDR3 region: CASSSQGLNTGELFF.

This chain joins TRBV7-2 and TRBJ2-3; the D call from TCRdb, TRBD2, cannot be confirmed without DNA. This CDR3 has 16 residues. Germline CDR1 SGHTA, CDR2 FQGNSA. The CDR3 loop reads CASSFTSGAFTDTQYF.

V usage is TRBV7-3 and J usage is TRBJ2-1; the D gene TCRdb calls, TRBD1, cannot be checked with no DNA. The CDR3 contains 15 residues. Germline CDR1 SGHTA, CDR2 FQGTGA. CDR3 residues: CASSEGQGIVDEQFF. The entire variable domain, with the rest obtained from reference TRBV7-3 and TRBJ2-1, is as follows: GAGVSQTPSNKVTEKGKYVELRCDPISGHTALYWYRQSLGQGPEFLIYFQGTGAADDSGLPNDRFFAVRPEGSVSTLKIQRTERGDSAVYLCASSEGQGIVDEQFFGPGTRLTVL.

CDR3 sequence reads: CSVEVEPSYEQYF. The chain has TRBV29-1 and TRBJ2-7. This CDR3 has 13 residues. Germline CDR1 is SQVTM and CDR2 is ANQGSEA.

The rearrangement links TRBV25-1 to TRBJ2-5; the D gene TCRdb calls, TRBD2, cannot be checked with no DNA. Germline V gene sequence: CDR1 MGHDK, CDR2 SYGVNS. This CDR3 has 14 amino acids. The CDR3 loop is CDSSGLIGSETQYF. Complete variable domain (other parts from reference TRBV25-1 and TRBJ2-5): EADIYQTPRYLVIGTGKKITLECSQTMGHDKMYWYQQDPGMELHLIHYSYGVNSTEKGDLSSESTVSRIRTEHFPLTLESARPSHTSQYLCDSSGLIGSETQYFGPGTRLLVL.

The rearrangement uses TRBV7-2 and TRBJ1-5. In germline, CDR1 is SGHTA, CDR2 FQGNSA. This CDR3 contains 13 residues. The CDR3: CASSPYSNQPQHF. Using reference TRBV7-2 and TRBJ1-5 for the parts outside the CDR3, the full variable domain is GAGVSQSPSNKVTEKGKDVELRCDPISGHTALYWYRQSLGQGLEFLIYFQGNSAPDKSGLPSDRFSAERTGGSVSTLTIQRTQQEDSAVYLCASSPYSNQPQHFGDGTRLSIL.

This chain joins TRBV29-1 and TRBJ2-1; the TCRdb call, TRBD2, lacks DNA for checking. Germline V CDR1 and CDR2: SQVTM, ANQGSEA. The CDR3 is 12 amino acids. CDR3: CRPGLEINEQFF.

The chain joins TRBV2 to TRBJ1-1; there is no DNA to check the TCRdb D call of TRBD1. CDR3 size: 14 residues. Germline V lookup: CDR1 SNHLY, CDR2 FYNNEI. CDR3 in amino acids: CASGSRAANTEAFF.